A single sample gave rise to the 17 T cell receptor beta chains below, sequenced in a study of cytomegalovirus exposure and HLA in healthy donors. Primers for the PCR totalled 60 Vbeta and 13 Jbeta. Measured with immunoSEQ multiplex PCR; TCRdb has only the in-frame clones, and not every one. Reported are some 89,000 clones; the ten largest clones contain 3% to 3.5%. Sequencing input: PBMCs. The receptors shown here come from a woman aged 25 to 39 in good health and CMV-seronegative.

The chain joins TRBV18 to TRBJ2-7; TRBD1 matches 7 bases. Germline values: CDR1 KGHSH, CDR2 LQKENI. The V segment lost 3 bases and the J segment 6 bases; nucleotides outside the gene matches: 8. This CDR3 is 14 amino acids long. The CDR3 bases are TGTGCCAGCTCACCTCAGACAGGGATGGGCGAGCAGTACTTC. Translating it yields CASSPQTGMGEQYF.

This sequence joins TRBV11-2 and TRBJ2-7; 11 bases are shared with TRBD2. Losses at the gene ends were 8 bases for V and 4 bases for J; bases not matched to a gene: 10. There are 15 residues in the CDR3. Per the germline V gene, CDR1 is SGHAT and CDR2 is FQNNGV. The CDR3 DNA is TGTGCCAGCCGAAGGCTAGCGGGGGGCCGGTACGAGCAGTACTTC. This gives the protein CASRRLAGGRYEQYF.

As to this clone: The junction departs from germline at one end; a sequencing error may be responsible. This chain uses TRBV14 with TRBJ2-7; 7 nucleotides agree with TRBD1. CDR3 size: 12 residues. Germline V CDR1 and CDR2: SGHDN, FVKESK. The CDR3 DNA sequence: TGTGCCAGCGGCCAGAGGGGGCTTAAGCAGTACTTC. Its protein product is CASGQRGLKQYF.

This chain joins TRBV11-2 and TRBJ2-7; TRBD2 matches 11 bases. CDR1 SGHAT and CDR2 FQNNGV come from the germline V gene. The V gene end was trimmed by 5 bases and the J gene end by 4 bases; junction bases not matched to a gene: 4. The CDR3 spans 14 residues. CDR3 sequence reads: CASSTSSGRYEQYF. The DNA for the CDR3 is TGTGCCAGCAGCACCTCTAGCGGGAGGTACGAGCAGTACTTC.

This chain's CDR3 is CASSLRTIGNTIYF. The CDR3 DNA follows: TGTGCCAGCAGCTTACGGACAATCGGAAACACCATATATTTT. This sequence joins TRBV11-2 and TRBJ1-3; a weak D match, TRBD1 (5 bases). The V and J ends lost 2 bases and 4 bases respectively, with 9 bases between them. Germline V CDR1 and CDR2: SGHAT, FQNNGV. The CDR3 extends over 14 amino acids. The full variable domain, completed using reference TRBV11-2 and TRBJ1-3, is EAGVAQSPRYKIIEKRQSVAFWCNPISGHATLYWYQQILGQGPKLLIQFQNNGVVDDSQLPKDRFSAERLKGVDSTLKIQPAKLEDSAVYLCASSLRTIGNTIYFGEGSWLTVV.

Worth noting for this clone: This sample includes further DNA sequences coding for the same CDR3. V is TRBV4-1 and J is TRBJ1-1, with TRBD1 matching over 7 bases. There are 14 residues in the CDR3. Unmatched junction bases numbered 4, after V lost 4 bases and J lost 2 bases. Germline lookup yields CDR1 MGHRA and CDR2 YSYEKL. The CDR3 bases are TGCGCCAGCAGCCTTTGGACAGGAAACACTGAAGCTTTCTTT. Protein sequence: CASSLWTGNTEAFF.

The genes are TRBV28 and TRBJ1-2; TRBD1 aligns across 10 bases. CDR1 and CDR2 from the germline V gene are MDHEN and SYDVKM. The CDR3 is made up of 14 amino acids. With 5 bases clipped from V and 6 bases from J, the junction kept 6 bases outside the gene matches. The CDR3 region is CASSAPGTGDGYTF. DNA for the CDR3: TGTGCCAGCAGTGCCCCCGGGACAGGGGATGGCTACACCTTC.

The chain recombines TRBV6-5 with TRBJ2-1; TRBD2 agrees at 11 bases. With 0 bases clipped from V and 7 bases from J, the junction kept 5 bases outside the gene matches. In germline, CDR1 is MNHEY, CDR2 SVGAGI. The CDR3 is 16 amino acids. The CDR3: CASSYSRASGRNEQFF. CDR3 coding DNA: TGTGCCAGCAGTTACTCGAGGGCTAGCGGGAGGAATGAGCAGTTCTTC.

The chain recombines TRBV10-3 with TRBJ1-1, with D tentatively TRBD1 (6 bases). This CDR3 has 13 residues. The germline V gene has CDR1 ENHRY and CDR2 SYGVKD. V lost 3 bases, J lost 3 bases, and 8 bases lay in between. CDR3 amino acids: CAISDAGDTEAFF. DNA of the CDR3: TGTGCCATCAGTGATGCAGGGGACACTGAAGCTTTCTTT.

V gene TRBV7-2 combines with J gene TRBJ2-1, with 7 bases identical to TRBD2. The germline V gene has CDR1 SGHTA and CDR2 FQGNSA. The CDR3 contains 13 residues. V gave up 4 bases and J gave up 4 bases; unmatched junction bases: 1. CDR3 residues: CASSSSGYNEQFF. CDR3 in DNA: TGTGCCAGCAGCTCTAGCGGTTACAATGAGCAGTTCTTC.

The rearrangement uses TRBV5-5 and TRBJ2-3; no reliable D call. The germline gives CDR1 SGHKS, CDR2 YYEKEE (reference sequence). Trimming took off 4 bases at V and 1 base at J, with 13 bases between the two ends. This CDR3 comprises 15 residues. CDR3 in amino acids: CASSPRIEGTDTQYF. CDR3 coding DNA: TGTGCCAGCAGCCCGAGGATCGAGGGCACAGATACGCAGTATTTT.

This CDR3 reads CSVDVGARDEQYF. The CDR3 DNA follows: TGCAGCGTTGATGTGGGGGCCCGCGACGAGCAGTACTTC. V usage is TRBV29-1 and J usage is TRBJ2-7; the D gene is possibly TRBD1 (6 bases). CDR3 length: 13 amino acids. CDR1 and CDR2 (germline): SQVTM, ANQGSEA. Trimming pared 3 bases from V and 5 bases from J, leaving 14 bases between.

The chain joins TRBV6-6 to TRBJ2-2, with 11 bases identical to TRBD2. J lost 0 bases, V lost 5 bases, and 2 bases had no gene match. The germline V gene has CDR1 MNHNY and CDR2 SVGAGI (reference sequence). The CDR3 spans 16 residues. The CDR3 is CASSTGLAANTGELFF. The CDR3 DNA follows: TGTGCCAGCAGTACGGGACTAGCGGCGAACACCGGGGAGCTGTTTTTT.

CDR3 DNA sequence: TGTGCCAGCAGCTTATCTCAGGGCCTCTCCTACGAGCAGTACTTC. Its protein is CASSLSQGLSYEQYF. The rearrangement links TRBV7-2 to TRBJ2-7, with TRBD1 as a possible D gene (5 bases). The germline V gene encodes CDR1 SGHTA and CDR2 FQGNSA. This CDR3 has 15 amino acids. V lost 2 bases, J lost 0 bases, and 11 bases lay in between. Based on the CDR3 plus reference TRBV7-2 and TRBJ2-7, the full variable domain is GAGVSQSPSNKVTEKGKDVELRCDPISGHTALYWYRQSLGQGLEFLIYFQGNSAPDKSGLPSDRFSAERTGGSVSTLTIQRTQQEDSAVYLCASSLSQGLSYEQYFGPGTRLTVT.

Worth noting for this clone: The junction does not match germline at one end; this may be a read error. The chain employs TRBV6-1 and TRBJ1-1, with D possibly matching TRBD1 (6 bases). The CDR3 extends over 15 amino acids. Germline assignment: CDR1 MNHNS and CDR2 SASEGT. The CDR3 sequence: CASSLGGGLNTEAFF. For the CDR3, the DNA is TGCGCCAGCAGTCTGGGGGGGGGCCTGAACACTGAAGCTTTCTTT.

The chain is built from TRBV19 and TRBJ2-5, with a weak D call TRBD2 (6 bases). Trimming stripped 7 bases from V and 4 bases from J, with 7 bases between. The V gene's germline CDR1 is LNHDA and CDR2 SQIVND (reference sequence). The CDR3 consists of 11 residues. The CDR3, as DNA: TGTGCCAGTATGGGGGGAGAGACCCAGTACTTC. It is translated as CASMGGETQYF.

The rearrangement joins TRBV5-1 to TRBJ2-7, with 9 positions matching TRBD2. The germline CDR1 and CDR2 sequences are SGHRS and YFSETQ. With 4 bases clipped from V and 5 bases from J, the junction kept 10 bases outside the gene matches. This CDR3 spans 15 amino acids. CDR3 loop: CASSGTGTSRDEQYF. CDR3 bases: TGCGCCAGCAGCGGGACCGGGACTAGCAGAGACGAGCAGTACTTC.